This T cell receptor (beta chain) appears in the sequencing data of a study of T cells in Graves' hyperthyroidism and ophthalmopathy. General study findings and limits: The model made its ophthalmopathy prediction, and onset followed a median approximately 6.5 months later.

This clonotype was seen ten or more times. As yet, its antigen is unknown. The CDR3 loop spans 15 amino acids. The V end was cut by 5 bases, the J end by 2 bases, with 10 bases between. The V gene's germline CDR1 is PRHDT and CDR2 FYEKMQ (reference sequence). The study excluded patients with uncontrolled infection, other autoimmune disease, pregnancy or lactation. Clinical symptoms, serum thyroxine and TRAb, thyroid ultrasound and orbital computed tomography were used for the diagnoses. The source material, RNA transcripts, was used to amplify TCR beta CDR3 regions. The TCR CDR3 first-round RT-PCR relied on the HTBI primer set. TCRdb fed the multiplex PCR reads into MiXCR, producing one record per CDR3 protein. Among more than 550,000 distinct CDR3 sequences listed, 45% were seen once.

Sequencing was performed on peripheral blood or thyroid tissue (not recorded which). V is TRBV13 and J is TRBJ2-6, with D possibly matching TRBD2 (6 bases). The sequence derives from an adult man with Graves' disease, either hyperthyroidism or ophthalmopathy (not recorded which). Here the CDR3 reads CASSRGGTGANVLTF. CDR3 coding DNA: TGTGCCAGCAGCCGAGGAGGGACTGGGGCCAACGTCCTGACTTTC.